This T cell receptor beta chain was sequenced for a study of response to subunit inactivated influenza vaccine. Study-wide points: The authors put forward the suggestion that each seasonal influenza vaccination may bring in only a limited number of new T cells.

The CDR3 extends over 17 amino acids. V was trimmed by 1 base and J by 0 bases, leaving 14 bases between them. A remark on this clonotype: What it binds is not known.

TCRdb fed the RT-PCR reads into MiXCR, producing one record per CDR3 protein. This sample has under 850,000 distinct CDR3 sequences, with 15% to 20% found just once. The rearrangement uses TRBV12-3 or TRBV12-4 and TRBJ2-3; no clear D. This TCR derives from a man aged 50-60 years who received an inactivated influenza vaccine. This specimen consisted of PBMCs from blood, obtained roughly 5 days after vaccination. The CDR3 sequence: CASSLGVRSSSTDTQYF. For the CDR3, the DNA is TGTGCCAGCAGTTTAGGGGTGCGTAGCTCGAGCACAGATACGCAGTATTTT.